These T cell receptor beta chains were read from a single sample in a study of T cells in Graves' hyperthyroidism and ophthalmopathy. Using its own MiXCR run on the multiplex PCR reads, TCRdb lists one record per CDR3 protein. The sample shows approximately 620,000 distinct CDR3 sequences, approximately 15% of them seen only once. The sequenced sample consisted of blood. These TCRs come from a woman aged 40-49 years with Graves' ophthalmopathy. Both conserved end residues are part of each CDR3. A D gene is named only where the DNA matches it firmly. Only part of the rows carry a size: once, few, many, or a class if the clone is expanded.

size,D,J,V,CDR3,DNA
few,NA,TRBJ1-2,TRBV20-1,CSAKGYTF,TGCAGTGCAAAGGGCTACACCTTC
NA,NA,TRBJ2-1,TRBV6-4,CASSPRGVRNNEQFF,TGTGCCAGCAGTCCCAGAGGGGTTCGGAACAATGAGCAGTTCTTC
many,NA,TRBJ1-1,TRBV28,CASSLFGEGAEAFF,TGTGCCAGCAGTTTATTCGGGGAGGGCGCTGAAGCTTTCTTT
many,NA,TRBJ2-5,TRBV28,CASNDRGVLETQYF,TGTGCCAGCAATGACCGTGGGGTGTTGGAGACCCAGTACTTC
NA,NA,TRBJ2-7,TRBV24-1,CATSDSEAYEQYF,TGTGCCACCAGTGATTCTGAGGCCTACGAGCAGTACTTC
NA,TRBD1,TRBJ1-1,TRBV12-3/TRBV12-4,CASSTDRGNTEAFF,TGTGCCAGCAGTACGGACAGGGGCAACACTGAAGCTTTCTTT
many,TRBD1,TRBJ1-6,TRBV3-1,CASSLGQGASPLHF,TGTGCCAGCAGCTTGGGACAGGGCGCTTCACCCCTCCACTTT
few,NA,TRBJ2-2,TRBV12-3/TRBV12-4,CASSLRGGPNTGELFF,TGTGCCAGCAGTTTAAGGGGGGGGCCGAACACCGGGGAGCTGTTTTTT
NA,TRBD1,TRBJ1-2,TRBV19,CASSMMGTGLYGYTF,TGTGCCAGTAGTATGATGGGGACAGGGCTATATGGCTACACCTTC
many,NA,TRBJ2-7,TRBV18,CASSPNARSYEQYF,TGTGCCAGCTCACCAAATGCCAGGTCTTACGAGCAGTACTTC
many,TRBD2,TRBJ2-7,TRBV20-1,CSARGEGASGSRDYEQYF,TGCAGTGCTAGAGGCGAGGGGGCTAGCGGGAGTAGGGACTACGAGCAGTACTTC
many,TRBD2,TRBJ2-1,TRBV20-1,CSASIPVLAVYNEQFF,TGCAGTGCTAGTATCCCGGTCCTAGCGGTCTACAATGAGCAGTTCTTC
many,NA,TRBJ1-1,TRBV28,CASTPPMATTEAFF,TGTGCCAGCACCCCCCCTATGGCGACCACTGAAGCTTTCTTT
many,TRBD2,TRBJ2-7,TRBV2,CASSSGTSGPVSSYEQYF,TGTGCCAGCAGTTCCGGGACTAGCGGGCCGGTGAGCTCCTACGAGCAGTACTTC
NA,NA,TRBJ1-2,TRBV5-1,CASSLAGTPTGGYTF,TGCGCCAGCAGCTTGGCCGGGACACCAACGGGGGGCTACACCTTC
many,TRBD2,TRBJ2-5,TRBV20-1,CSARVASGGEETQYF,TGCAGTGCTAGAGTAGCTAGCGGGGGGGAAGAGACCCAGTACTTC
many,NA,TRBJ1-2,TRBV3-1,CASSPNRNYGYTF,TGTGCCAGCAGCCCGAACAGGAACTATGGCTACACCTTC
few,NA,TRBJ2-3,TRBV2,CASSERDWGPDTQYF,TGTGCCAGCAGTGAAAGAGATTGGGGGCCAGATACGCAGTATTTT
many,NA,TRBJ1-5,TRBV12-3/TRBV12-4,CASSLDVRDQPQHF,TGTGCCAGCAGTTTAGACGTCAGGGACCAGCCCCAGCATTTT
few,NA,TRBJ1-2,TRBV19,CASSISREYGYTF,TGTGCCAGTAGTATATCCAGGGAATATGGCTACACCTTC
many,TRBD1,TRBJ1-1,TRBV6-6,CASSYSGQGETEAFF,TGTGCCAGCAGTTACTCGGGACAGGGGGAGACTGAAGCTTTCTTT
NA,NA,TRBJ1-1,TRBV7-9,CASSLASGHLEAFF,TGTGCCAGCAGCTTAGCGAGTGGACACCTTGAAGCTTTCTTT
few,TRBD1,TRBJ2-1,TRBV11-3,CASSLSGTGGYNEQFF,TGTGCCAGCAGCTTATCCGGGACAGGGGGATACAATGAGCAGTTCTTC
NA,NA,TRBJ2-3,TRBV29-1,CSSYTDTQYF,TGCAGCTCGTACACAGATACGCAGTATTTT
few,TRBD1,TRBJ1-2,TRBV12-3/TRBV12-4,CASSRGQNSYGYTF,TGTGCCAGCAGCCGGGGACAGAATAGCTATGGCTACACCTTC
many,TRBD1,TRBJ2-5,TRBV6-2/TRBV6-3,CASTYGGQQETQYF,TGTGCCAGCACCTATGGGGGACAGCAAGAGACCCAGTACTTC
NA,NA,TRBJ2-3,TRBV30,CAWSINLNPTDTQYF,TGTGCCTGGAGTATAAACCTGAACCCCACAGATACGCAGTATTTT